This TCR beta chain was profiled in a study of HIV-infected patients and healthy controls. The repertoire came from unfractionated whole blood and reflected all unsorted peripheral T cells. A roughly 2.4 ml peripheral blood sample was taken for RNA. By its share, this clonotype is medium-sized. Germline CDR1 is SGHRS and CDR2 is YFSETQ. V was clipped by 4 bases and J by 0 bases, with 11 bases between them. The CDR3 spans 14 residues. Alpha and beta constant-region primers primed reverse transcription of around 500 ng RNA. Separate chain-specific third strand synthesis with multiplexing indices produced the alpha and beta libraries. TCRdb itself ran the 5' RACE reads through MiXCR, one entry per CDR3 protein. The sample holds 7,000 to 8,500 distinct CDR3 sequences; 5% to 6.5% are singletons and the top ten take about 22%.

The sample was blood, taken before antiretroviral therapy. The V call is TRBV5-1, the J call TRBJ2-7; D gene ambiguous. This sequence originates from an adult with HIV infection. The CDR3 here is CASSLGGASYEQYF. The CDR3 DNA follows: TGCGCCAGCAGCCTTGGTGGAGCCTCCTACGAGCAGTACTTC.